What follows describes a single T cell receptor (beta chain). Germline lookup yields CDR1 WNHNN and CDR2 SYGVQD (reference sequence). The CDR3 length is 13 residues. V was pared by 2 bases and J by 8 bases, with 10 bases between. The data are from a study of T cell responses to AZD1222 COVID-19 vaccine. Only in-frame clones appear in the TCRdb table, and some are missing; sequencing was by immunoSEQ multiplex PCR. The sample has around 150,000 clones; approximately 91% are singletons. The TCR sequence derives from an adult who received the AZD1222 COVID-19 vaccine. V and J are TRBV10-1 and TRBJ2-1, with D possibly matching TRBD2 (6 bases). Sequenced here: peripheral blood, sampled 28 days after the second AZD1222 dose. The CDR3 nucleotides are TGCGCCAGCAGTGAGGGGGGGAACCATGAGCAGTTCTTC. Translating gives CASSEGGNHEQFF.